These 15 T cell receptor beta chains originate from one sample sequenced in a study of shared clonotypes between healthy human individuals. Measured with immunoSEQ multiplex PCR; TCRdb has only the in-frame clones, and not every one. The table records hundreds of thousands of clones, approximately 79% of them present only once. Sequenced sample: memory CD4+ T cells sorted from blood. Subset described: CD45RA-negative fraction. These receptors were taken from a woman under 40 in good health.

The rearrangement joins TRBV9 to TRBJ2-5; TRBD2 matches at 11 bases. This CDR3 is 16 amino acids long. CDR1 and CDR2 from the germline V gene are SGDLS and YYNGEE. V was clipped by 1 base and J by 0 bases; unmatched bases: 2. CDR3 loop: CASSVTGLADQETQYF. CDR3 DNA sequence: TGTGCCAGCAGCGTAACGGGACTAGCGGACCAAGAGACCCAGTACTTC.

The CDR3 nucleotides are TGTGCCAGCTCCATGGCCCAAGGGCAGACCCAGTACTTC. Its translation is CASSMAQGQTQYF. The V call is TRBV18, the J call TRBJ2-5; no clear D gene. Trimming took off 6 bases at V and 6 bases at J, with 14 bases between the two ends. The germline V gene encodes CDR1 KGHSH and CDR2 LQKENI. The CDR3 totals 13 residues. The full variable domain, its missing parts supplied by reference TRBV18 and TRBJ2-5, is NAGVMQNPRHLVRRRGQEARLRCSPMKGHSHVYWYRQLPEEGLKFMVYLQKENIIDESGMPKERFSAEFPKEGPSILRIQQVVRGDSAAYFCASSMAQGQTQYFGPGTRLLVL.

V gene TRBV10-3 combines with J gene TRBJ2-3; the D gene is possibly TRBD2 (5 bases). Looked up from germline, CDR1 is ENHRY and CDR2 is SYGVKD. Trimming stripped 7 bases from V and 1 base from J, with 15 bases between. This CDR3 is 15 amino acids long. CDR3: CAITPDGMGTDTQYF. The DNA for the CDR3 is TGTGCCATCACCCCGGACGGGATGGGCACAGATACGCAGTATTTT.

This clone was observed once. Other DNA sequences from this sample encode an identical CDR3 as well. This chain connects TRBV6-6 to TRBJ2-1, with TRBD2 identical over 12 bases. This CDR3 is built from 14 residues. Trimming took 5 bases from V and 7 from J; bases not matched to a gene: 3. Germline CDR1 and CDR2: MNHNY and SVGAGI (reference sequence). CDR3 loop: CASSLAGGGNEQFF. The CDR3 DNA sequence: TGTGCCAGCAGTCTAGCGGGAGGGGGGAATGAGCAGTTCTTC.

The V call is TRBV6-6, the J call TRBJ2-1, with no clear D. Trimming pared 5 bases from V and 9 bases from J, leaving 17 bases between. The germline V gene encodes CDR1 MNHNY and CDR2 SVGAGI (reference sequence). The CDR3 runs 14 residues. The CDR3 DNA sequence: TGTGCCAGCAGTCCTCTCACGCCGCTGGTTGAGCAGTTCTTC. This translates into CASSPLTPLVEQFF.

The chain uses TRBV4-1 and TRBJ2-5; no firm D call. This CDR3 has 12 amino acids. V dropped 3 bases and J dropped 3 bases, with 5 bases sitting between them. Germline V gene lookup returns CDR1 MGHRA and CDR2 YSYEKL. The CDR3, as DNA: TGCGCCAGCAGCCATTTAAAAGAGACCCAGTACTTC. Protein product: CASSHLKETQYF.

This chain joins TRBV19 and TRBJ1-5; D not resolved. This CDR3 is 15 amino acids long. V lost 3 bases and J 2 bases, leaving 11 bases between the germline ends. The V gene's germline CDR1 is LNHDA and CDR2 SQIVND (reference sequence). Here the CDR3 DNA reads TGTGCCAGTAGTATTCTGGGGTCGGGCAATCAGCCCCAGCATTTT. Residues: CASSILGSGNQPQHF.

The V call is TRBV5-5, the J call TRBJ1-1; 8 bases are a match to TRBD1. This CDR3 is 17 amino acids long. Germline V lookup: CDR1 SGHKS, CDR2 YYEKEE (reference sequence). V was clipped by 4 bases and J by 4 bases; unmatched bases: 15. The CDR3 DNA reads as TGTGCCAGCAGCCTTACTCACACAGGGACAGGTGGCACTGAAGCTTTCTTT. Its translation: CASSLTHTGTGGTEAFF.

CDR3 nucleotide sequence: TGCAGTGCTAGCAGGGAAAAACTGTTTTTT. As protein: CSASREKLFF. The rearrangement joins TRBV20-1 to TRBJ1-4; D is undetermined. The CDR3 covers 10 residues. The V end lost 3 bases, the J end lost 8 bases, and 4 bases lay between the germline ends. The germline V gene encodes CDR1 DFQATT and CDR2 SNEGSKA (reference sequence).

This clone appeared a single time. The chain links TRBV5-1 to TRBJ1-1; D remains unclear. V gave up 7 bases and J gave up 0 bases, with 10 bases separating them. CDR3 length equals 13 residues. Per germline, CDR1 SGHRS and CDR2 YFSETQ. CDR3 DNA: TGCGCCAGCTTGGACGGGCTGAACACTGAAGCTTTCTTT. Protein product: CASLDGLNTEAFF.

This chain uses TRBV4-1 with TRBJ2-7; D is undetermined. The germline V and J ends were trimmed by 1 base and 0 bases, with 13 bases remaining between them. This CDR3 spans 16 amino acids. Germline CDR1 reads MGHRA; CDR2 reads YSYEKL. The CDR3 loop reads CASSQGNSKSSYEQYF. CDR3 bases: TGCGCCAGCAGCCAAGGGAACAGTAAGAGCTCCTACGAGCAGTACTTC.

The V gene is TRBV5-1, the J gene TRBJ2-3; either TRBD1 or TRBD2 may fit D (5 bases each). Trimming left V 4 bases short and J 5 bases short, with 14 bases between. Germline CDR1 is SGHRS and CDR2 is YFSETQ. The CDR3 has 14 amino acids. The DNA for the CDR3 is TGCGCCAGCAGCCGGGACGGGGCTGGAGATACGCAGTATTTT. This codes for CASSRDGAGDTQYF.

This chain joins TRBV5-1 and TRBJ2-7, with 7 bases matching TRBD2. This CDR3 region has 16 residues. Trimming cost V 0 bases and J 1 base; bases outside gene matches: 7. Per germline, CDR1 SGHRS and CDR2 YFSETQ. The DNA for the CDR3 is TGCGCCAGCAGCTTGGCAATAGGAGCGGGGTCCTACGAGCAGTACTTC. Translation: CASSLAIGAGSYEQYF.

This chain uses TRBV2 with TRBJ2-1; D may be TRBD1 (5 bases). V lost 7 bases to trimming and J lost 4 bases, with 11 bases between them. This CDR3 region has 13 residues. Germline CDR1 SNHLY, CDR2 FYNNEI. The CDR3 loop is CASTADKYNEQFF. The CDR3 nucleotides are TGTGCCAGCACGGCGGACAAATACAATGAGCAGTTCTTC.

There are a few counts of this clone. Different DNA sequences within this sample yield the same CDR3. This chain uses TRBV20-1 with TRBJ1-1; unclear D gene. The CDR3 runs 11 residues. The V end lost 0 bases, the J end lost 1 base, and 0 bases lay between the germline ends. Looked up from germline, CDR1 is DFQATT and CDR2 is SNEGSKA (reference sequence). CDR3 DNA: TGCAGTGCTAGAGAGAACACTGAAGCTTTCTTT. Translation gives CSARENTEAFF.